This T cell receptor (beta chain) was captured by sequencing in a study of radiation and T cells in renal cell carcinoma. Study-wide results and limits: Top tumor clonotypes rose in blood 2 weeks post-radiation, then contracted.

A note on this clone: The antigen is not known.

Looked up from germline, CDR1 is SGDLS and CDR2 is YYNGEE. This CDR3 comprises 15 residues. Trimming left V 0 bases short and J 6 bases short, with 12 bases between. Assay: immunoSEQ multiplex PCR; the TCRdb copy retains only in-frame clones and omits some. Of roughly 130,000 clones detected, around nine tenths appear once; the ten largest clones hold more than 5%. Indicated time point: blood 2 weeks post-SBRT. Stated treatment: 15 Gy SBRT to primary tumor, nephrectomy 4 weeks later. Radiation-treated patients gave blood at baseline, week 2 and week 4. The TCR comes from a woman in her 70s with renal cell carcinoma. The sample in question was blood, obtained from a patient whose treatment included radiotherapy and nephrectomy. This chain joins TRBV9 and TRBJ2-2; TRBD2 is a possible D gene (5 bases). The CDR3 reads CASSVADPGAGELFF. DNA of the CDR3: TGTGCCAGCAGCGTAGCTGACCCCGGGGCCGGGGAGCTGTTTTTT.